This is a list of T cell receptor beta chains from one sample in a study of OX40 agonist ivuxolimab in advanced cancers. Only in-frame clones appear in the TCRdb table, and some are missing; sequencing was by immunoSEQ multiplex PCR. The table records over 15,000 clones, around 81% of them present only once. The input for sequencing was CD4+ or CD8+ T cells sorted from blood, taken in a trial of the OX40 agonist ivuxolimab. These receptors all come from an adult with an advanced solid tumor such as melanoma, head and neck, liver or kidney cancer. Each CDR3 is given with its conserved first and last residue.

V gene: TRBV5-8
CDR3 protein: CASSLGNQPQHF

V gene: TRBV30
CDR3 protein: CAWGRQGESTF

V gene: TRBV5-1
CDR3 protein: CASSPGGTSSYEQYF

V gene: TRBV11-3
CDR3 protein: CASSGRGTLDEQFF

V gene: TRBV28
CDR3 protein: CASSLLGSGELFF

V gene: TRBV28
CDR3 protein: CASSLTSGPSYNEQFF

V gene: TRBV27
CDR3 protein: CASSPGPAAENTEAFF

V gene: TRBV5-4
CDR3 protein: CASSLGSGVMNTEAFF

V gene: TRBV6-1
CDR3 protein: CASSGTESYQETQYF

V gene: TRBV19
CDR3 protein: CASSINSLDEQYF

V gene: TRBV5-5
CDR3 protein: CASSLGRGTEAFF

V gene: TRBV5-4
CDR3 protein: CASSLETGVHNEQFF

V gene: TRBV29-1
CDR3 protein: CSVGELYNEQFF

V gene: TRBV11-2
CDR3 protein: CASSSLSGTGRETQYF

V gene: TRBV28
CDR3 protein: CASSEVGGNEKLFF

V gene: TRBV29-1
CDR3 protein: CSVGSRRTDTQYF

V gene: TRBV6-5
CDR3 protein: CASRVGQGSNQPQHF

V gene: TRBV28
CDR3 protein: CASSLGLAVPKETQYF

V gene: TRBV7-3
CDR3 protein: CASSLMGPSTDTQYF

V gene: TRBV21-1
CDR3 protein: CASSKYDRGDRGLYNEQFF